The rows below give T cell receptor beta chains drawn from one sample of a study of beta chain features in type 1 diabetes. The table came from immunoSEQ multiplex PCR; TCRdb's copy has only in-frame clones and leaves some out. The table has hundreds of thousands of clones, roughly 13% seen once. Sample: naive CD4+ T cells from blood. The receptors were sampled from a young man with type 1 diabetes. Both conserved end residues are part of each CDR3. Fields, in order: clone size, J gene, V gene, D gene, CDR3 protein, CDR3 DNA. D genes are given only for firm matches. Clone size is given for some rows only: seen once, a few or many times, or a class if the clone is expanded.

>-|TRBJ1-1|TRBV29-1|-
CSGARQLLTEAFF
TGCAGCGGGGCAAGACAGCTCTTAACTGAAGCTTTCTTT
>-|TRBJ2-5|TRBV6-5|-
CASSYTFDGVETQYF
TGTGCCAGCAGTTACACGTTTGATGGGGTAGAGACCCAGTACTTC
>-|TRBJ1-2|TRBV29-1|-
CSVEVLGDLNYGYTF
TGCAGCGTTGAAGTCCTCGGGGACTTAAACTATGGCTACACCTTC
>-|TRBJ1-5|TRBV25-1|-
CASSPWAGPQHF
TGTGCCAGCTCCCCATGGGCGGGGCCCCAGCATTTT
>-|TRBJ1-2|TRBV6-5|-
CASSYSSTYGSYGYTF
TGTGCCAGCAGTTACTCATCTACATATGGGAGCTATGGCTACACCTTC
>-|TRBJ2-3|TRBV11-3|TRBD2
CASSNLAGSTDTQYF
TGTGCCAGCAGCAATCTAGCGGGGAGCACAGATACGCAGTATTTT
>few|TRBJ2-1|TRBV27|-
CASSLGPAVGEQFF
TGTGCCAGCTCTCTAGGACCAGCCGTCGGAGAGCAGTTCTTC
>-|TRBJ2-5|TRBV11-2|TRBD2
CASSSGLAGWVSETQYF
TGTGCCAGCAGTTCCGGACTAGCGGGGTGGGTGTCGGAGACCCAGTACTTC
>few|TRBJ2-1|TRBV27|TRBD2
CASSLLTSGDPKQFF
TGTGCCAGCAGTTTACTGACTAGCGGTGATCCGAAGCAGTTCTTC
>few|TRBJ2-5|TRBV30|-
CASQGQQETQYF
TGTGCCTCCCAGGGGCAACAAGAGACCCAGTACTTC
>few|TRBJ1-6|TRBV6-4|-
CASGRTLENSPLHF
TGTGCCAGCGGAAGAACCTTGGAAAATTCACCCCTCCACTTT
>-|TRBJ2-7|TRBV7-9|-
CASSLRDGTYEQYF
TGTGCCAGCAGCTTACGGGACGGTACCTACGAGCAGTACTTC
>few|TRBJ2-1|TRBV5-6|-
CASSLAGTGTYNEQFF
TGTGCCAGCAGCTTGGCCGGGACGGGTACCTACAATGAGCAGTTCTTC
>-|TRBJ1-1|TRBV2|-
CASLDPATEAFF
TGTGCCAGCCTAGATCCTGCCACTGAAGCTTTCTTT
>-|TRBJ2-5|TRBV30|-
CAWSQRAVVNQETQYF
TGTGCCTGGAGTCAGCGAGCTGTCGTTAACCAAGAGACCCAGTACTTC
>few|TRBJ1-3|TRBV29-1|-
CSVGETDSGNTIYF
TGCAGCGTAGGAGAGACGGACTCTGGAAACACCATATATTTT
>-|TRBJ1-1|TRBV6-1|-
CASSSRTVNTEAFF
TGTGCCAGCAGTTCAAGGACCGTCAACACTGAAGCTTTCTTT
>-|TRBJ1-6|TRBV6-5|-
CASSGPIRDSPLHF
TGTGCCAGCAGTGGACCCATAAGGGATTCACCCCTCCACTTT
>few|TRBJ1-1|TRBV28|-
CASSPPSDAEAFF
TGTGCCAGCAGCCCTCCCTCCGATGCTGAAGCTTTCTTT
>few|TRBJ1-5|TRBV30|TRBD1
CAWRETGTGGWQPQHF
TGTGCCTGGAGAGAAACCGGGACAGGGGGTTGGCAGCCCCAGCATTTT
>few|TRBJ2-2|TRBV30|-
CAWSNSRTDANTGELFF
TGTGCCTGGAGCAACTCCCGGACGGACGCGAACACCGGGGAGCTGTTTTTT
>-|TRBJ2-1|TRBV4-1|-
CASSQSGTGDSYNEQFF
TGCGCCAGCAGCCAATCCGGCACAGGAGACTCCTACAATGAGCAGTTCTTC
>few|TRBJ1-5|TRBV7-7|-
CASSLAVDQPQHF
TGTGCTAGCAGCTTAGCGGTGGACCAGCCCCAGCATTTT
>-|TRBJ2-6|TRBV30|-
CAWSPGQPGANVLTF
TGTGCCTGGAGCCCTGGACAGCCTGGGGCCAACGTCCTGACTTTC